The source of this T cell receptor beta chain is a study of neurological immune-mediated disorders. Across the whole study: The disease course was relapsing-remitting in around 31 and secondary progressive in about 9% of the 34 multiple sclerosis patients.

Trimming cost V 1 base and J 0 bases; bases outside gene matches: 5. There are 17 residues in the CDR3. From germline, CDR1 is LNHNV and CDR2 YYDKDF (reference sequence). Broader study findings: Private repertoires in all groups were suggested by the finding that expanded clones across subjects shared no CDR3 amino acid sequences. One related-CDR3 cluster, which may be a signature, held the repertoires of 18 of 34 multiple sclerosis patients after phylogenetic grouping.

This clonotype was seen ten or more times. Its antigen is unknown. Synthesis of cDNA used 5'RACE (with 10-nucleotide random UMIs). TCRdb itself ran the 5' RACE reads through MiXCR, one entry per CDR3 protein. This sample carries roughly 60,000 distinct CDR3 sequences, over 3.5% of them seen once, and the ten largest clones take roughly 2%. The chain uses TRBV15 and TRBJ2-4; the match to TRBD2 covers 8 bases. This clonotype originated in a woman aged 40 to 50 with multiple sclerosis. Sequencing was performed on CD4+ T cells from blood. Here the CDR3 reads CATSRGPGGLAKNIQYF. The CDR3 DNA is TGTGCCACCAGCAGAGGTCCGGGAGGGCTAGCCAAAAACATTCAGTACTTC.